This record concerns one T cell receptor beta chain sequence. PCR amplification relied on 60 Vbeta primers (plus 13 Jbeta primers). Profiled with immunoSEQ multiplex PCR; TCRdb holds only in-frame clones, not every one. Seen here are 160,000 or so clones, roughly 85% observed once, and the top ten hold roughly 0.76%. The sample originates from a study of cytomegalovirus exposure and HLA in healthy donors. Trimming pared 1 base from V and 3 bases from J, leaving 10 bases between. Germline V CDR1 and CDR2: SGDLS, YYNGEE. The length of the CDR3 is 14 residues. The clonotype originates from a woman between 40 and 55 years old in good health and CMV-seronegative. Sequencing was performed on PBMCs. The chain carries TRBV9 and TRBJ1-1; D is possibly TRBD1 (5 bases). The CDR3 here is CASSVKGVDTEAFF. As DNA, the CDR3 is TGTGCCAGCAGCGTAAAAGGGGTGGACACTGAAGCTTTCTTT.